These 21 T cell receptor beta chains share one sample of origin, sequenced in a study of cytomegalovirus exposure and HLA in healthy donors. The PCR contained 60 Vbeta and 13 Jbeta primers. Sequencing was performed with immunoSEQ multiplex PCR; in TCRdb, only in-frame clones are kept and a portion is missing. The data hold approximately 150,000 clones, with approximately 81% observed a single time. Sequenced input: PBMCs. The receptor source for this set is a man aged 25-45 years in good health and CMV-seropositive.

This chain uses TRBV2 with TRBJ1-1; D possibly corresponds to TRBD1 (6 bases). Germline values: CDR1 SNHLY, CDR2 FYNNEI. The CDR3 has 13 amino acids. The V end was cut by 8 bases, the J end by 4 bases, with 14 bases between. The CDR3, as DNA: TGTGCCAGCGGTGGATTGGGGGCCACTGAAGCTTTCTTT. Amino acid sequence: CASGGLGATEAFF.

The V call is TRBV12-5, the J call TRBJ1-5; D gene uncertain. The CDR3 runs 17 residues. V dropped 7 bases and J dropped 2 bases, with 21 bases sitting between them. CDR1 LGHNT and CDR2 FRNRAP come from the germline V gene. In nucleotides, the CDR3 is TGTGCTAGTGCCAAGACGGCTTTAGCGGGTGGCAATCAGCCCCAGCATTTT. As protein: CASAKTALAGGNQPQHF. Variable domain in full (rest from reference TRBV12-5 and TRBJ1-5): DARVTQTPRHKVTEMGQEVTMRCQPILGHNTVFWYRQTMMQGLELLAYFRNRAPLDDSGMPKDRFSAEMPDATLATLKIQPSEPRDSAVYFCASAKTALAGGNQPQHFGDGTRLSIL.

The chain uses TRBV29-1 and TRBJ1-2; D gene uncertain. This CDR3 has 12 amino acids. In germline, CDR1 is SQVTM, CDR2 ANQGSEA. Trimming removed 4 bases at V and 3 bases at J, with 9 bases between. CDR3 sequence reads: CSVGSMYYGYTF. The CDR3 DNA sequence: TGCAGCGTTGGTTCTATGTACTATGGCTACACCTTC.

The V call is TRBV7-9, the J call TRBJ2-1; TRBD2 matches 12 bases. Losses at the gene ends were 0 bases for V and 10 bases for J; bases not matched to a gene: 7. CDR1 is SEHNR, CDR2 FQNEAQ, per germline (reference sequence). This CDR3 contains 16 residues. CDR3 sequence (DNA): TGTGCCAGCAGCTTAGCCCGGACTAGCGGGACTCAGGAGCAGTTCTTC. This sequence encodes CASSLARTSGTQEQFF.

On this clone itself: One junction end disagrees with the germline gene, perhaps due to a read error. The rearrangement uses TRBV5-1 and TRBJ2-1, with no clear D. This CDR3 is built from 13 residues. Germline V lookup: CDR1 SGHRS, CDR2 YFSETQ. CDR3 region: CASSGEAINKQFF. CDR3 sequence (DNA): TGCGCCAGCAGCGGTGAAGCTATCAATAAGCAGTTCTTC.

A word on this clone: Relative to the germline gene, one junction end is altered; a read error may explain this. This chain connects TRBV7-9 to TRBJ2-3; TRBD2 matches at 13 bases. The CDR3 contains 16 residues. The germline V gene encodes CDR1 SEHNR and CDR2 FQNEAQ (reference sequence). CDR3 residues: CSSSPGLAGAVDTQYF. CDR3 nucleotide sequence: TGTTCCAGCAGCCCCGGACTAGCGGGAGCGGTAGATACGCAGTATTTT.

This clone appeared a few times. Sequence at one end of the junction differs from germline and may be a read error. The chain is built from TRBV7-9 and TRBJ2-1, with TRBD2 identical over 11 bases. The length of the CDR3 is 18 residues. Germline CDR1 reads SEHNR; CDR2 reads FQNEAQ (reference sequence). The CDR3 here is CSSSSIAGGQGTYNEQFF. The CDR3 coding sequence is TGTTCCAGCAGCTCTATAGCGGGAGGGCAAGGCACCTACAATGAGCAGTTCTTC. Combining the CDR3 with reference TRBV7-9 and TRBJ2-1 gives the whole variable domain DTGVSQNPRHKITKRGQNVTFRCDPISEHNRLYWYRQTLGQGPEFLTYFQNEAQLEKSRLLSDRFSAERPKGSFSTLEIQRTEQGDSAMYLCSSSSIAGGQGTYNEQFFGPGTRLTVL.

The V and J genes are TRBV4-3 and TRBJ2-7; TRBD1 matches at 9 bases. Germline CDR1 is LGHNA and CDR2 is YSLEER. The length of the CDR3 is 15 residues. V was pared by 3 bases and J by 2 bases, with 5 bases of the junction left unmatched. In DNA form, the CDR3 reads TGCGCCAGCAGCCAGGGACAGGGAGGGGCCTACGAGCAGTACTTC. Translating gives CASSQGQGGAYEQYF.

The chain couples TRBV29-1 to TRBJ1-1; D gene unclear. This CDR3 region has 12 residues. The ends were cut back, 7 bases at V and 1 base at J, with 10 bases in the middle. The germline V gene has CDR1 SQVTM and CDR2 ANQGSEA. The CDR3, as DNA: TGCAGCGGTGATGTCGGGAACACTGAAGCTTTCTTT. Translation gives CSGDVGNTEAFF.

The chain joins TRBV6-5 to TRBJ2-3, with a weak D call TRBD2 (5 bases). From germline, CDR1 is MNHEY and CDR2 SVGAGI. Trimming cost V 4 bases and J 3 bases, with 14 bases left between them. This CDR3 contains 15 residues. In DNA form, the CDR3 reads TGTGCCAGCAGTTTTGGGGTTTCGGGGACAGATACGCAGTATTTT. It yields the protein CASSFGVSGTDTQYF.

The chain carries TRBV6-5 and TRBJ2-3, with D tentatively TRBD1 (5 bases). Germline CDR1 reads MNHEY; CDR2 reads SVGAGI. The V and J ends lost 6 bases and 2 bases respectively, with 12 bases between them. This CDR3 spans 14 amino acids. The CDR3 here is CASSSQASTDTQYF. Written as DNA, the CDR3 is TGTGCCAGCAGCTCACAGGCCTCCACAGATACGCAGTATTTT.

The V call is TRBV9, the J call TRBJ1-1, with D possibly matching TRBD1 (6 bases). From germline, CDR1 is SGDLS and CDR2 YYNGEE. This CDR3 region has 15 residues. The V gene lost 3 bases and the J gene lost 0 bases, with 12 bases spanning the gap. The CDR3 spells CASSEGHRMNTEAFF. The DNA of the CDR3 is TGTGCCAGCAGCGAGGGACACCGAATGAACACTGAAGCTTTCTTT.

This CDR3 reads CASGRGINYGYTF. In nucleotides, the CDR3 is TGTGCCAGCGGCAGGGGAATTAACTATGGCTACACCTTC. The V call is TRBV9, the J call TRBJ1-2; maybe TRBD1 (6 bases). The V and J ends lost 7 bases and 1 base respectively, with 11 bases between them. CDR1 is SGDLS, CDR2 YYNGEE, per germline. The CDR3 totals 13 residues.

This clone was observed once. The chain couples TRBV28 to TRBJ2-1; D possibly corresponds to TRBD1 (7 bases). The length of the CDR3 is 14 residues. The V gene's germline CDR1 is MDHEN and CDR2 SYDVKM. Trimming pared 3 bases from V and 2 bases from J, leaving 8 bases between. The chain's CDR3 is CASSFRGAYNEQFF. CDR3 DNA: TGTGCCAGCAGTTTCAGGGGGGCCTACAATGAGCAGTTCTTC. Full variable domain (rest looked up from reference TRBV28 and TRBJ2-1): DVKVTQSSRYLVKRTGEKVFLECVQDMDHENMFWYRQDPGLGLRLIYFSYDVKMKEKGDIPEGYSVSREKKERFSLILESASTNQTSMYLCASSFRGAYNEQFFGPGTRLTVL.

The chain has TRBV27 and TRBJ2-1, with 13 bases identical to TRBD2. The V gene end was trimmed by 1 base and the J gene end by 6 bases; junction bases not matched to a gene: 9. CDR1 MNHEY and CDR2 SMNVEV come from the germline V gene (reference sequence). This CDR3 has 18 residues. The CDR3 DNA reads as TGTGCCAGCAGTTTATTTAGGACTAGCGGGAGAGTGAGCAATGAGCAGTTCTTC. Residues: CASSLFRTSGRVSNEQFF.

The chain combines TRBV27 with TRBJ1-5; 8 bases are shared with TRBD1. CDR3 size: 19 residues. V lost 5 bases and J lost 0; bases outside the gene matches: 15. Germline loops: CDR1 MNHEY, CDR2 SMNVEV (reference sequence). The CDR3 nucleotides are TGTGCCAGCAGTCTCACAGGGGGGCCGATCCTCTATAGCAATCAGCCCCAGCATTTT. Its protein product is CASSLTGGPILYSNQPQHF.

The V gene is TRBV15, the J gene TRBJ2-3; 10 bases fit TRBD2. The CDR3 spans 18 residues. Germline V CDR1 and CDR2: LNHNV, YYDKDF (reference sequence). With V trimmed by 5 bases and J by 4 bases, 15 bases remained unmatched. CDR3 in amino acids: CATSLGITGTSVSDTQYF. The CDR3 nucleotides read TGTGCCACCAGCTTGGGAATTACCGGGACTAGCGTCTCAGATACGCAGTATTTT.

A note on this clone: The same CDR3 is also encoded by other DNA sequences in this sample. The gene calls are TRBV5-4 and TRBJ2-3; tentatively, D is TRBD2 (6 bases). Germline lookup yields CDR1 SGHNT and CDR2 YYREEE (reference sequence). This CDR3 has 13 residues. The V end lost 1 base, the J end lost 6 bases, and 9 bases lay between the germline ends. CDR3 nucleotide sequence: TGTGCCAGCAGCTTGTCGGAGGGGGATACGCAGTATTTT. Its protein is CASSLSEGDTQYF.

The chain carries TRBV9 and TRBJ2-1; 9 positions agree with TRBD2. The V gene's germline CDR1 is SGDLS and CDR2 YYNGEE. The CDR3 is 14 residues long. The J segment lost 5 bases and the V segment lost 1 base, leaving 1 base of the junction unmatched. For the CDR3, the DNA is TGTGCCAGCAGCGTAACTAGCGGGCACAATGAGCAGTTCTTC. The encoded protein is CASSVTSGHNEQFF.

The chain couples TRBV11-2 to TRBJ2-5; 10 positions agree with TRBD2. Germline assignment: CDR1 SGHAT and CDR2 FQNNGV. V shed 3 bases and J 3 bases; nucleotides not matched to a gene: 1. CDR3 length: 14 residues. CDR3 in amino acids: CASSFTSGEETQYF. CDR3 nucleotides: TGTGCCAGCAGCTTCACTAGCGGGGAAGAGACCCAGTACTTC.

This rearrangement joins TRBV10-1 to TRBJ2-1; TRBD1 matches at 7 bases. In germline, CDR1 is WNHNN, CDR2 SYGVQD (reference sequence). The V gene end was trimmed by 10 bases and the J gene end by 7 bases; junction bases not matched to a gene: 13. This CDR3 has 14 amino acids. This CDR3 is CATQRDSYRNEQFF. The CDR3 bases are TGCGCCACCCAACGGGACAGCTATCGGAATGAGCAGTTCTTC.